This TCR beta chain was profiled in a study of T cells in Graves' hyperthyroidism and ophthalmopathy. What was amplified from RNA transcripts were TCR beta CDR3 regions. TCR CDR3 underwent first-round RT-PCR with the HTBI primer set. TCRdb passed the multiplex PCR reads through MiXCR, listing each CDR3 protein once. The table includes a few hundred thousand distinct CDR3 sequences, around 14% detected once. The CDR3 covers 12 residues. Germline-derived CDR1 and CDR2 are SGHTA and FQGNSA. Trimming took off 5 bases at V and 4 bases at J, with 9 bases between the two ends. This clonotype has ten or more counts.

Sequenced material: blood. The source of this sequence is a woman in her 30s with Graves' hyperthyroidism. The chain joins TRBV7-2 to TRBJ2-7, with D unresolved. This CDR3 is CASSRVLYEQYF. CDR3 coding DNA: TGTGCCAGCAGCCGTGTTCTGTACGAGCAGTACTTC.